The clone carrying this T cell receptor (beta chain) was observed a few times. The sample comes from a study of regulatory T cells in long-lasting Graves disease. With 10 bases clipped from V and 4 bases from J, the junction kept 15 bases outside the gene matches. The CDR3 length is 18 residues. CDR1 and CDR2 from the germline V gene are SNHLY and FYNNEI. Assembly of TCR beta libraries relied on iRepertoire HTBI primers together with Arm-PCR of CDR3 regions. TCRdb ran MiXCR on the multiplex PCR reads and lists one entry per CDR3 protein. Among 400,000 to 550,000 distinct CDR3 sequences listed, about 15% were seen once. The time point was: newly diagnosed GD, antithyroid drugs for less than 3 months. The authors made the TCR library using RNA they extracted from PBMCs. The patients included were those that came from an endocrinology department in Xi'an, China. These data were also filed under a second study, of T cells in Graves' hyperthyroidism and ophthalmopathy. That paper adds: If no ophthalmopathy progression occurred within 18 months, Graves' hyperthyroidism was stable.

The chain recombines TRBV2 with TRBJ2-2; 13 positions match TRBD2. The sample consisted of peripheral blood mononuclear cells (PBMCs), taken at new diagnosis, from a patient treated with antithyroid drugs. The sequence derives from a woman in her twenties or thirties with Graves disease. For the CDR3, the DNA is TGTGCCATTGAGGGACAGGGGACTAGCGGGATCCCCACCGGGGAGCTGTTTTTT. This gives the protein CAIEGQGTSGIPTGELFF.